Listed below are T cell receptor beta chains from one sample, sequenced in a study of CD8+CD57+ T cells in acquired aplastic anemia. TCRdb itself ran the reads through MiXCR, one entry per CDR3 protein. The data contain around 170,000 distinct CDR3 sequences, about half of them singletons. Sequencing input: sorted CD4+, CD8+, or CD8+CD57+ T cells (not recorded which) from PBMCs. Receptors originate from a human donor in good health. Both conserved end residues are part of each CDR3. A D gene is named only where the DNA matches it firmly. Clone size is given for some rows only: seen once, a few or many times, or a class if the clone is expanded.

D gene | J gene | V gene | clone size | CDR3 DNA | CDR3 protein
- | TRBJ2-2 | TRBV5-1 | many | TGCGCCAGCAGCTTGGGAAGGTTTAACACCGGGGAGCTGTTTTTT | CASSLGRFNTGELFF
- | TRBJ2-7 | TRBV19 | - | TGTGCCAGTAGGAGAAGCGGTTACTACGAGCAGTACTTC | CASRRSGYYEQYF
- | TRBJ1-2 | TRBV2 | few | TGTGCCAGCAGTGTCGGGGGGGCGGATGGCTACACCTTC | CASSVGGADGYTF
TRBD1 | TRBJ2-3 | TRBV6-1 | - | TGTGCCAGCAAAGGGGACAGTTCAGATACGCAGTATTTT | CASKGDSSDTQYF
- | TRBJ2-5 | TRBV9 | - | TGTGCCAGCAGCTCCCATGGGATTTCGAGGGAGACTCAGTACTTC | CASSSHGISRETQYF
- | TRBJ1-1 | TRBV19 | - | TGTGCCAGCTCAAACCAGAGGGCAGACACTGGAGCTTTCTTT | CASSNQRADTGAFF
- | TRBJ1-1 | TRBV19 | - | TGTGCCAGTAGTCTTCGACAGGTGAACACTGAAGCTTTCTTT | CASSLRQVNTEAFF
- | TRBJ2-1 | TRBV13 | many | TGTGCCAGCAGCTTAGGCGGGAAGGGCAATGAGCAGTTCTTC | CASSLGGKGNEQFF
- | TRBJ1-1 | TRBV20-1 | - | TGCAGTGCTACCTTCGACCGGTACACTGAAGCTTTCTTT | CSATFDRYTEAFF
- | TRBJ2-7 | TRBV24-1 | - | TGTGCCACCAGTGCGGGGGTAACCTACGAGCAGTACTTC | CATSAGVTYEQYF
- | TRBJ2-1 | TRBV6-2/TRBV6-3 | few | TGTGCCAGCAGTTATGGGGGGCCCTACAATGAGCAGTTCTTC | CASSYGGPYNEQFF
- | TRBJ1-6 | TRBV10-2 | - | TGCGCCAGCAGTGAGGTGGGCCGTGGGTCACCCCTCCACTTT | CASSEVGRGSPLHF
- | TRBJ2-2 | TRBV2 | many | TGTGCCAGCAGTGTTCAAGCTACCGGGGAGCTGTTTTTT | CASSVQATGELFF
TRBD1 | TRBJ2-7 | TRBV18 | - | TGTGCCAGCTCACCACCTCAGGGACAGGGAGCCAGGGAGCAGTACTTC | CASSPPQGQGAREQYF
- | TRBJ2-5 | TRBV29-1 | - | TGCAGCGTTGTTATGTGGGACGTGGTGGAGACCCAGTACTTC | CSVVMWDVVETQYF
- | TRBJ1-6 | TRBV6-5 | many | TGTGCCAGCAGTTACGGTCTTACCCATAATTCACCCCTCCACTTT | CASSYGLTHNSPLHF
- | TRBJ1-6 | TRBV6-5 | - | TGTGCCAGCAGTTACAGTCTGGCGGCAGGAGATTCACCCCTCCACTTT | CASSYSLAAGDSPLHF
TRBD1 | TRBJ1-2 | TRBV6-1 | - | TGTGCCAGCAGTACCTCCGGGACAGGGAGCAATATCTATGGCTACACCTTC | CASSTSGTGSNIYGYTF
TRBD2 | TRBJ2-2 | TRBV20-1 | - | TGCAGTGCTAGGGCGGGAGGGCCCGTCGGGGAGCTGTTTTTT | CSARAGGPVGELFF
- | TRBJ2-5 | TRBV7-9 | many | TGTGCCAGCAGCTTAGCTCGGCAGGGGATAGAGACCCAGTACTTC | CASSLARQGIETQYF
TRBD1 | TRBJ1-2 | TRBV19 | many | TGTGCCAGTACCCCGACCGGGACAGTTTACTATGGCTACACCTTC | CASTPTGTVYYGYTF
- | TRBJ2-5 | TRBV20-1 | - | TGCAGTGCTAGGTCCAGGAGACAAGAGACCCAGTACTTC | CSARSRRQETQYF
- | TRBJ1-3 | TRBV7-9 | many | TGTGCCAGCAGCGAGGCAGAACTAACTGGAAACACCATATATTTT | CASSEAELTGNTIYF
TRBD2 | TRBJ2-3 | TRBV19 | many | TGTGCCAGTAGTATTAATCTCCTAGCGGGAGGAAAGACGCAGTATTTT | CASSINLLAGGKTQYF
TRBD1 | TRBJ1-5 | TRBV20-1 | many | TGCAGTGCTCGACAGGGGGCTCAGCCCCAGCATTTT | CSARQGAQPQHF
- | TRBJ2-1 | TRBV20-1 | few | TGCAGTGCTAGAGATAAGGACTACAATGAGCAGTTCTTC | CSARDKDYNEQFF
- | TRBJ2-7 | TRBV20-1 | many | TGCAGTGCTAGCGGGAGCGGTTACGAGCAGTACTTC | CSASGSGYEQYF
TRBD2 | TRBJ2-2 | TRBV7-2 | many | TGTGCCAGCAGCTTAGTTCCTAGCGGGTCGACCGGGGAGCTGTTTTTT | CASSLVPSGSTGELFF
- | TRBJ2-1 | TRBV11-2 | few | TGTGCCAGCAGCAAAACCGGGACTTACTTCAATGAGCAGTTCTTC | CASSKTGTYFNEQFF
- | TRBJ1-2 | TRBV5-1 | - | TGCGCCAGCAGCTTAGGGGGGGCGGAGGACTATGGCTACACCTTC | CASSLGGAEDYGYTF
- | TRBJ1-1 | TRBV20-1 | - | TGCAGTGCCATAACAGGAGACAGCACTGAAGTGAACACTGAAGCTTTCTTT | CSAITGDSTEVNTEAFF
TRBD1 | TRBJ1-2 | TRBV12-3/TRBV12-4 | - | TGTGCCAGCAGTCGGACAGGGGGGGACTATGGCTACACCTTC | CASSRTGGDYGYTF
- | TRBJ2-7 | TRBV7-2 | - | TGTGCCAGCAGCTTGACAGGCCGGGGCTACGAGCAGTACTTC | CASSLTGRGYEQYF
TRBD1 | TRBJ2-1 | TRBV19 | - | TGTGCCAGCGGACAGGGCTACAATGAGCAGTTCTTC | CASGQGYNEQFF
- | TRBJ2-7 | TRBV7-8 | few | TGTGCCAGCACCTTGCGGCGAGGGAGCGAGCAGTACTTC | CASTLRRGSEQYF
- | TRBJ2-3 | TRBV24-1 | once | TGTGCCACCAGTGATTCCAGACAGTCTAGCACAGATACGCAGTATTTT | CATSDSRQSSTDTQYF
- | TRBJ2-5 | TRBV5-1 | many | TGCGCCAGCAGTGGTCGGCCCCAAGAGACCCAGTACTTC | CASSGRPQETQYF
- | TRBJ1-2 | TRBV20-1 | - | TGCAGTGCTTACTCGACAGGCCTGGGCTACACCTTC | CSAYSTGLGYTF
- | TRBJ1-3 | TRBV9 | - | TGTGCCAGCAGCGAGATTAACAGGGTTGGGCCTGGAAACACCATATATTTT | CASSEINRVGPGNTIYF
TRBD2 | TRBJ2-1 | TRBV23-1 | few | TGCGCCAGCAGTCCAGGGGGGCGGACTAGCGGGAGCTCCTACAATGAGCAGTTCTTC | CASSPGGRTSGSSYNEQFF
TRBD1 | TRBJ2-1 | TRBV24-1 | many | TGTGCCACCAGTGATTTGGGACAGGGGGCGAGGAATGAGCAGTTCTTC | CATSDLGQGARNEQFF
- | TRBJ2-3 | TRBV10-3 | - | TGTGCCATCAGTGAAGAGGATACGCAGTATTTT | CAISEEDTQYF
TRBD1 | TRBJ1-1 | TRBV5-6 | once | TGTGCCAGCAGCTTAAGCAGGACAGGGGACCCCACTGAAGCTTTCTTT | CASSLSRTGDPTEAFF
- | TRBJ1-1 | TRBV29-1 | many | TGCAGCGTTTGGGGGGGGAACACTGAAGCTTTCTTT | CSVWGGNTEAFF
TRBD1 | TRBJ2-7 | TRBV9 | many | TGTGCCAGCAGCCCCCGGACAGGTTTCTACGAGCAGTACTTC | CASSPRTGFYEQYF
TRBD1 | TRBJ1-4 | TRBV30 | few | TGTGCCTGGGGTGGACAGGTTAATGAAAAACTGTTTTTT | CAWGGQVNEKLFF
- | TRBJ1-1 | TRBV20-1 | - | TGCAGTGCTAGGAAGGGGCAGGGGACTGAAGCTTTCTTT | CSARKGQGTEAFF
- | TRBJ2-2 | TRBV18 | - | TGTGCCAGCTCACAAGGGACGGGAAACACCGGGGAGCTGTTTTTT | CASSQGTGNTGELFF
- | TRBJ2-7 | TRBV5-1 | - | TGCGCCAGCAACTTGGTGGTACTAGGGAAGCAGTACTTC | CASNLVVLGKQYF
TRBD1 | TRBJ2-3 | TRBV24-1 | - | TGTGCCACCAGTGCTGGACAGGGCCCCGCAGATACGCAGTATTTT | CATSAGQGPADTQYF
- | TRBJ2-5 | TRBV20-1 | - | TGCAGTGCTAGAGATCGGCACCAAGAGACCCAGTACTTC | CSARDRHQETQYF
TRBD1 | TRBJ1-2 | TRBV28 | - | TGTGCCAGCAGTTCCCGTGGGAGGGGGCATGGCTACACCTTC | CASSSRGRGHGYTF